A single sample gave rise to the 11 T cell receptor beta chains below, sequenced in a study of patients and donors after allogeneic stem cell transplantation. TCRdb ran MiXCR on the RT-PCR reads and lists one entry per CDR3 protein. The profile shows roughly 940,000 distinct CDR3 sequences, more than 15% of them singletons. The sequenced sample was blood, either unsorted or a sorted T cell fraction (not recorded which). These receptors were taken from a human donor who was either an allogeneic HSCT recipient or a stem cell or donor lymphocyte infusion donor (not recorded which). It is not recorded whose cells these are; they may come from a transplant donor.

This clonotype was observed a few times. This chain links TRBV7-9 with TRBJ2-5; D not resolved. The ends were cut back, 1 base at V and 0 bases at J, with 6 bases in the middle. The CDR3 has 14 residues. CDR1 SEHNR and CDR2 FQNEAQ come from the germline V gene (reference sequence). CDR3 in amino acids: CASSLGRNQETQYF. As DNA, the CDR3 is TGTGCCAGCAGCTTAGGGCGCAACCAAGAGACCCAGTACTTC.

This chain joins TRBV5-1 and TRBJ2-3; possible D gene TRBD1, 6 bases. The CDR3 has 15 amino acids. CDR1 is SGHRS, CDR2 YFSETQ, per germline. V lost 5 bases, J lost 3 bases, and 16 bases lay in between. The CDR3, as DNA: TGCGCCAGCAGAGCAACCAGGGGTCTTACAGATACGCAGTATTTT. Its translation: CASRATRGLTDTQYF. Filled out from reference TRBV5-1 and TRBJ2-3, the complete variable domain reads KAGVTQTPRYLIKTRGQQVTLSCSPISGHRSVSWYQQTPGQGLQFLFEYFSETQRNKGNFPGRFSGRQFSNSRSEMNVSTLELGDSALYLCASRATRGLTDTQYFGPGTRLTVL.

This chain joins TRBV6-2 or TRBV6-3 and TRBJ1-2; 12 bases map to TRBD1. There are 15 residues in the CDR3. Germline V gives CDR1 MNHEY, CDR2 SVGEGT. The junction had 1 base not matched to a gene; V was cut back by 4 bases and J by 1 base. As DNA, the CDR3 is TGTGCCAGCAGTTGGGACAGGGGGCGTAACTATGGCTACACCTTC. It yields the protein CASSWDRGRNYGYTF.

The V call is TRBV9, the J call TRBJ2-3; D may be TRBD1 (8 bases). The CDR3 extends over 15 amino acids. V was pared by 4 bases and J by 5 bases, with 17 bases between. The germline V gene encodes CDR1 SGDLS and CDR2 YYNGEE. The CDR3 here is CASSTRQGRGDTQYF. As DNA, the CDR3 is TGTGCCAGCAGCACCCGACAGGGGAGGGGAGATACGCAGTATTTT.

For the CDR3, the DNA is TGTGCCAGCAGCCAAACGACAGGGAGCAATGAAAAACTGTTTTTT. Residues: CASSQTTGSNEKLFF. This rearrangement joins TRBV3-1 to TRBJ1-4; 7 bases line up with TRBD1. The V segment lost 2 bases and the J segment 5 bases; nucleotides outside the gene matches: 5. The CDR3 runs 15 residues. Germline-derived CDR1 and CDR2 are LGHDT and YNNKEL (reference sequence).

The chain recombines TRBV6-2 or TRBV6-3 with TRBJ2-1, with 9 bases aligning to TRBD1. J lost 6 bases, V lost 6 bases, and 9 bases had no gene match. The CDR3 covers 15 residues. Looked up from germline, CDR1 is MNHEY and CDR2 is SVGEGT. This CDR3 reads CASRIPGTGLNEQFF. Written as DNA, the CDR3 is TGTGCCAGCAGGATACCCGGGACAGGGCTCAATGAGCAGTTCTTC.

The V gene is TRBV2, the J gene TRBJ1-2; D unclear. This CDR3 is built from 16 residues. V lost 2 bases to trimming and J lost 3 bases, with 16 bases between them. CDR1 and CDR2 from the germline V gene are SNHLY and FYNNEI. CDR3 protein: CASSETGYPGDYGYTF. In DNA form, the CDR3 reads TGTGCCAGCAGTGAAACGGGATATCCGGGTGACTATGGCTACACCTTC.

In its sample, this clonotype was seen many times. The CDR3 is CSATAGPYNEQFF. The CDR3 DNA sequence: TGCAGTGCCACCGCGGGGCCCTACAATGAGCAGTTCTTC. This chain links TRBV20-1 with TRBJ2-1; weak D call: TRBD2 (6 bases). The CDR3 is 13 amino acids. V lost 6 bases to trimming and J lost 2 bases, with 11 bases between them. Germline V CDR1 and CDR2: DFQATT, SNEGSKA (reference sequence).

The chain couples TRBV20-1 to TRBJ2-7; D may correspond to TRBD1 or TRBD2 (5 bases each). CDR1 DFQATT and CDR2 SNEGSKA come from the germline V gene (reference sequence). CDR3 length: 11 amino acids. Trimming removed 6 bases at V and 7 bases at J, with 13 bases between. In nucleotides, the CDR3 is TGCAGTGCGCCTAGGGACGTAGAGCAGTACTTC. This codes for CSAPRDVEQYF.

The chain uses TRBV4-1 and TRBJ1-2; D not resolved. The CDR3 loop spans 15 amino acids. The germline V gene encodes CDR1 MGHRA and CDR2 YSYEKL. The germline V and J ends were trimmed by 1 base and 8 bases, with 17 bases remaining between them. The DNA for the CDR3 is TGCGCCAGCAGCCAAGTCTTGGACGACGAGGGCGGCTACACCTTC. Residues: CASSQVLDDEGGYTF.

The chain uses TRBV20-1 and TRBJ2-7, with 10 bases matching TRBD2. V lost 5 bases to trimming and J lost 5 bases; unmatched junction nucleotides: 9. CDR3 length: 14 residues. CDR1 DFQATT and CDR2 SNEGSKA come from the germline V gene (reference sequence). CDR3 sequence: CSALAGGPIHEQYF. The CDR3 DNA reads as TGCAGTGCTTTAGCGGGAGGCCCGATCCACGAGCAGTACTTC.